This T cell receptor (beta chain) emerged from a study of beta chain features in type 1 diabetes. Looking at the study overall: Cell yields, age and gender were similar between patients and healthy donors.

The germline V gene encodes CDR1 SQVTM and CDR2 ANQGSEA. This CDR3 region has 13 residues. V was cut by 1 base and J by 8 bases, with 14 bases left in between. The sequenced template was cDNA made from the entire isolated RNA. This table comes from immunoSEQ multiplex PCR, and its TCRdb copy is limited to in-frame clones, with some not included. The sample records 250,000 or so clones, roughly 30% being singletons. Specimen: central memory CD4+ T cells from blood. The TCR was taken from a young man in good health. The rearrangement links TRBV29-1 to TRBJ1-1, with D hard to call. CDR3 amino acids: CSVEGLSRAEAFF. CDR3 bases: TGCAGCGTTGAAGGGCTCTCACGCGCGGAAGCTTTCTTT.